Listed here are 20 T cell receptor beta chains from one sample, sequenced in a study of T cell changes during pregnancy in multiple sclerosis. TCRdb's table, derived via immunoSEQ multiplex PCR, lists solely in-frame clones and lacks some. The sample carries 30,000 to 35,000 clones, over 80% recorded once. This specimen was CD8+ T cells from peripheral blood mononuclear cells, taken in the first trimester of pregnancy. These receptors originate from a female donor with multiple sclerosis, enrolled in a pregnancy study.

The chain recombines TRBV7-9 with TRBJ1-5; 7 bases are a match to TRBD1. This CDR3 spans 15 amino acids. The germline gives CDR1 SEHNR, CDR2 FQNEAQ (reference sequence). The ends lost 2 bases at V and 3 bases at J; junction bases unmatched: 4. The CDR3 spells CASSLSGTDNQPQHF. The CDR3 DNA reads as TGTGCCAGCAGCTTATCCGGGACAGACAATCAGCCCCAGCATTTT.

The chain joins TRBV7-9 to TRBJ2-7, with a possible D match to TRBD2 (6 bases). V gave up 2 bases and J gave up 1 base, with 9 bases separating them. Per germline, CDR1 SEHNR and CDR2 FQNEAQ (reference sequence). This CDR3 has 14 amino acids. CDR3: CASSLSSGSYEQYF. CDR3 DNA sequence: TGTGCCAGCAGCTTAAGTAGCGGATCCTACGAGCAGTACTTC. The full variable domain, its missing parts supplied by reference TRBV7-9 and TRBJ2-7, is DTGVSQNPRHKITKRGQNVTFRCDPISEHNRLYWYRQTLGQGPEFLTYFQNEAQLEKSRLLSDRFSAERPKGSFSTLEIQRTEQGDSAMYLCASSLSSGSYEQYFGPGTRLTVT.

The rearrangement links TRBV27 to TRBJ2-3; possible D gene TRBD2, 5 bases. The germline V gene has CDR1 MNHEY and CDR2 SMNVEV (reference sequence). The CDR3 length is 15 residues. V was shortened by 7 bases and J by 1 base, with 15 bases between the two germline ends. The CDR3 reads CASTIEGGGTDTQYF. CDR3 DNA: TGTGCCAGCACCATTGAGGGCGGCGGCACAGATACGCAGTATTTT.

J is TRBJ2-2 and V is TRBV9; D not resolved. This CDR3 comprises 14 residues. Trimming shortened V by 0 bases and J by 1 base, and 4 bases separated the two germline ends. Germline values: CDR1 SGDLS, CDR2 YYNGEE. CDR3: CASSVGQNTGELFF. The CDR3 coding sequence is TGTGCCAGCAGCGTAGGACAGAACACCGGGGAGCTGTTTTTT.

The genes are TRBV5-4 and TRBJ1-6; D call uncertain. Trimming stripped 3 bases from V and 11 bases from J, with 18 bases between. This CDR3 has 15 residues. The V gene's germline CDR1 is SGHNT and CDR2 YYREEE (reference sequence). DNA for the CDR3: TGTGCCAGCAGCTCCTTCGGAGAGGGAAGGGCACCCCTCCACTTT. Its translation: CASSSFGEGRAPLHF.

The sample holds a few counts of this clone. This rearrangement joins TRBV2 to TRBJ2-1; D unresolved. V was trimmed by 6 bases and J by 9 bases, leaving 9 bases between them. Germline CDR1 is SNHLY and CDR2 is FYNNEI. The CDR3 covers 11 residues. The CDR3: CASRNTGEQFF. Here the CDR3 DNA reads TGTGCCAGCAGAAACACGGGTGAGCAGTTCTTC. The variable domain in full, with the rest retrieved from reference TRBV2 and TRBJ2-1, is EPEVTQTPSHQVTQMGQEVILRCVPISNHLYFYWYRQILGQKVEFLVSFYNNEISEKSEIFDDQFSVERPDGSNFTLKIRSTKLEDSAMYFCASRNTGEQFFGPGTRLTVL.

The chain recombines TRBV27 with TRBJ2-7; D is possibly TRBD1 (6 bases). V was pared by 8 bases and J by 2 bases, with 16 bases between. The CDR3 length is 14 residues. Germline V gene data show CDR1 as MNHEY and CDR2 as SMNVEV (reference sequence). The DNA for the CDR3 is TGTGCCAGCGGACAGCTTCCCCCTACCTACGAGCAGTACTTC. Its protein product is CASGQLPPTYEQYF.

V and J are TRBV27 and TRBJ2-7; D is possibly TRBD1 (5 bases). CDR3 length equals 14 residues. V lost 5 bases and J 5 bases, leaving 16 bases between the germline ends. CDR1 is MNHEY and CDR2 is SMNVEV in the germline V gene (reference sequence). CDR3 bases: TGTGCCAGCAGTCGACAGCCCCCTTCAAACGAGCAGTACTTC. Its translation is CASSRQPPSNEQYF.

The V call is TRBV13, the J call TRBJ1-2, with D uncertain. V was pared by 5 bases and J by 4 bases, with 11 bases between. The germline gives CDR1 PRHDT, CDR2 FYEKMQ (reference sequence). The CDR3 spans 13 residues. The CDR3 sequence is CASSLERVYGYTF. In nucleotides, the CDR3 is TGTGCCAGCAGCCTGGAGCGGGTCTATGGCTACACCTTC.

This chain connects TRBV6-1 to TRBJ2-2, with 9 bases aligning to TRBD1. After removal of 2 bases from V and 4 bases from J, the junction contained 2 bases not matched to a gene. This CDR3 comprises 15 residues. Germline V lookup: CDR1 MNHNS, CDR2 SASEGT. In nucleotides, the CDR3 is TGTGCCAGCAGTGAAATGACAGGGGGCACCGGGGAGCTGTTTTTT. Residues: CASSEMTGGTGELFF.

Written as DNA, the CDR3 is TGTGCCAGCAGTGGGGACTCCCAAACCGGGGAGCTGTTTTTT. Its translation is CASSGDSQTGELFF. This rearrangement joins TRBV6-5 to TRBJ2-2; a weak D match, TRBD2 (6 bases). Germline V gene data show CDR1 as MNHEY and CDR2 as SVGAGI. V shed 5 bases and J shed 5 bases, with 12 bases lying between them. The CDR3 has 14 residues.

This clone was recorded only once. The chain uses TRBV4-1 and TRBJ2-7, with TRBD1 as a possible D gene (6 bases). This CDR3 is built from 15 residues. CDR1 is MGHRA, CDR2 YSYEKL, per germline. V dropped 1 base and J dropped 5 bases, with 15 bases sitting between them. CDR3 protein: CASSQGTGINDEQYF. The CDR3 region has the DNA TGCGCCAGCAGCCAAGGTACAGGGATCAACGACGAGCAGTACTTC.

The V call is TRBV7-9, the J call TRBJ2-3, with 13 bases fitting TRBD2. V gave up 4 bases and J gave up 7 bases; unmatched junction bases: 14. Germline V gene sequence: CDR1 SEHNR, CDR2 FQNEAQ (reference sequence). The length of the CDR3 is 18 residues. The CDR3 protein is CASSSRLAGGGSLYTQYF. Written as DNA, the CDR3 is TGTGCCAGCAGCTCCAGACTAGCGGGAGGTGGGTCGTTGTATACGCAGTATTTT.

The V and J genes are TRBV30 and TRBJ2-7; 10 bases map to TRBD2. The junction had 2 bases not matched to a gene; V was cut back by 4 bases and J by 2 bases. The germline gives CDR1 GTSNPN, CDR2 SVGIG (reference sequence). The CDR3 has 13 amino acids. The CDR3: CAWTAGGPYEQYF. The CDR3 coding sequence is TGTGCCTGGACAGCGGGAGGGCCCTACGAGCAGTACTTC.

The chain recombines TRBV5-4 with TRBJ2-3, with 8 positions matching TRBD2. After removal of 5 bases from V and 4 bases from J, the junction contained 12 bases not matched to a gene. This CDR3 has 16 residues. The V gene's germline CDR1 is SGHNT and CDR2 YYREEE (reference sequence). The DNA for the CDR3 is TGTGCCAGCAGAGAAATGGGCGGGGGGCTCGCAGATACGCAGTATTTT. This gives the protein CASREMGGGLADTQYF.

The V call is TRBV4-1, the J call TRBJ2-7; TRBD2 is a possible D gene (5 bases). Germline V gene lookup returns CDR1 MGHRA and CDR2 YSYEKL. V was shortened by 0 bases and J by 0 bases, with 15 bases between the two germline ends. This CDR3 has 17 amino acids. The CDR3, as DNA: TGCGCCAGCAGCCAAGATATAAGGTTGAGCGGCTCCTACGAGCAGTACTTC. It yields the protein CASSQDIRLSGSYEQYF.

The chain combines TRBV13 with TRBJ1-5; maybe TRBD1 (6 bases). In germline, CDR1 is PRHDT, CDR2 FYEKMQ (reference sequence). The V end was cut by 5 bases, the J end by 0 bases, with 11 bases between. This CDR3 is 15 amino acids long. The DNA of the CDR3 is TGTGCCAGCAGCCGACAGGCTTATAGCAATCAGCCCCAGCATTTT. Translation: CASSRQAYSNQPQHF.

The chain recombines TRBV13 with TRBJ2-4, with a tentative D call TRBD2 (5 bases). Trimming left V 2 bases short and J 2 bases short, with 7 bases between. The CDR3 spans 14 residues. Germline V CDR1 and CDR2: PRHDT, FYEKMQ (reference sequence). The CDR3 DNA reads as TGTGCCAGCAGCTTATCGGGGACCAAAAACATTCAGTACTTC. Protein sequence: CASSLSGTKNIQYF.

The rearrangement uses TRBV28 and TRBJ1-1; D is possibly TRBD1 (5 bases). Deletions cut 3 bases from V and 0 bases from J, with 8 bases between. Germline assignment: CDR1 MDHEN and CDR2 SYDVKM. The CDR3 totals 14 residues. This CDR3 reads CASSFGGVNTEAFF. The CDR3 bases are TGTGCCAGCAGTTTCGGAGGGGTGAACACTGAAGCTTTCTTT.

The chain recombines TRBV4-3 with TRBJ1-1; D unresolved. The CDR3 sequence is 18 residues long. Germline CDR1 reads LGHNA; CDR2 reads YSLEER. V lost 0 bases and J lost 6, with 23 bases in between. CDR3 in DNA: TGCGCCAGCAGCCAAGACGCTCCCCAGCAGGCCAATCTGGCTGAAGCTTTCTTT. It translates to CASSQDAPQQANLAEAFF.